This T cell receptor beta chain was sequenced in a study of early T cells in non-severe SARS-CoV-2 infection. Study background: Sequencing was performed on bulk RNA from unsorted whole blood, leaving chains unpaired. Study-wide points: Missing private and CD4 specificities, VDJdb matching favored anti-spike CD8 responses.

Researchers tagged individual cDNA molecules with unique molecular identifiers. TCRdb redid the calling of the 5' RACE reads with MiXCR, one entry per CDR3 protein. The sample has around 47,000 distinct CDR3 sequences; roughly 12% are singletons. The ends lost 3 bases at V and 6 bases at J; junction bases unmatched: 8. The germline gives CDR1 MGHDK, CDR2 SYGVNS. This CDR3 is built from 14 residues. This clonotype appeared many times. Its antigen is unknown. The material sequenced was whole blood. The chain links TRBV25-1 to TRBJ2-7; 7 bases agree with TRBD2. The sequence came from an adult who was a healthcare worker with PCR-confirmed SARS-CoV-2 infection or an uninfected control (not recorded which). CDR3 loop: CASSERAGVGEQYF. CDR3 in DNA: TGTGCCAGCAGTGAGCGGGCGGGAGTAGGCGAGCAGTACTTC.